This T cell receptor (beta chain) comes out of a study of T cell responses to AZD1222 COVID-19 vaccine. Study outcomes and limitations: Across the whole spike, CD4 TCRs peaked at regions 160-218 and 743-854.

Some clones are missing from TCRdb's copy, which holds only in-frame ones; the method was immunoSEQ multiplex PCR. The table has fewer than 130,000 clones, around 94% seen once. CDR1 is LGHNA, CDR2 YSLEER, per germline. The CDR3 consists of 15 residues. V lost 0 bases, J lost 4 bases, and 12 bases lay in between. About this clone: As yet, its antigen is unknown.

The chain is built from TRBV4-3 and TRBJ1-1; D not certain. The sequence derives from an adult in good health. The sequenced sample was peripheral blood, obtained on day 0 of AZD1222 vaccination. The CDR3 sequence: CASSQDAGGITEAFF. The CDR3 coding sequence is TGCGCCAGCAGCCAAGATGCCGGTGGGATCACTGAAGCTTTCTTT.